The 17 T cell receptor beta chains presented below share a single source sample, sequenced in a study of molecular identifiers for immune sequencing clone quantification. TCRdb redid the calling of the PCR reads with MiXCR, one entry per CDR3 protein. The table has under 650,000 distinct CDR3 sequences, approximately 20% seen once; the top ten hold 0.85% to 0.9%. Sequencing was performed on naive CD8+ T cells from blood, with Jurkat cell RNA spiked in. The subset is: FACS-sorted CD8+CD4-CCR7+CD45RA+ naive T cells. The receptors come from a human donor in good health. Some libraries in this study had Jurkat cell RNA spiked in.

This clonotype was counted only a few times. A much larger clone lies one base from this, so it may be a read error. The chain uses TRBV7-2 and TRBJ2-1; TRBD1 might be the D (6 bases). The CDR3 consists of 13 residues. Germline V gene sequence: CDR1 SGHTA, CDR2 FQGNSA. CDR3 sequence reads: CASSLGHSNEQLF. In nucleotides, the CDR3 is TGTGCCAGCAGCTTGGGACACAGCAATGAGCAGCTCTTC.

This clonotype was picked up many times. The chain carries TRBV20-1 and TRBJ2-3; perhaps TRBD1 as D (6 bases). The V and J ends lost 6 bases and 0 bases respectively, with 16 bases between them. Germline-derived CDR1 and CDR2 are DFQATT and SNEGSKA (reference sequence). This CDR3 is built from 15 residues. The DNA for the CDR3 is TGCAGTGCCAGGGTAGGACAGACTAGCACAGATACGCAGTATTTT. This translates into CSARVGQTSTDTQYF.

Of note for this clonotype: Given a much more abundant clone one base away, this may be a read error. The chain couples TRBV20-1 to TRBJ2-7; 8 nucleotides align to TRBD2. The CDR3 length is 14 residues. Germline CDR1 reads DFQATT; CDR2 reads SNEGSKA (reference sequence). The CDR3 nucleotides read TGCGGTGCTAGGTCCAGCGGGGGAACCTACGAGCAGTACTTC. It translates to CGARSSGGTYEQYF.

This clonotype was counted ten times or more. The chain recombines TRBV30 with TRBJ2-7; possibly TRBD1 for D (5 bases). This CDR3 has 14 amino acids. Germline-derived CDR1 and CDR2 are GTSNPN and SVGIG (reference sequence). V was cut by 2 bases and J by 2 bases, with 13 bases left in between. The CDR3 bases are TGTGCCTGGAGTATCGACAGTAGGCCCTACGAGCAGTACTTC. This translates into CAWSIDSRPYEQYF.

This clonotype showed up many times. The chain carries TRBV4-3 and TRBJ2-6, with D unresolved. The V end lost 4 bases, the J end lost 1 base, and 8 bases lay between the germline ends. The CDR3 sequence is 15 residues long. Germline assignment: CDR1 LGHNA and CDR2 YSLEER. The CDR3: CASSLDASGANVLTF. The CDR3, as DNA: TGCGCCAGCAGCCTCGACGCTTCTGGGGCCAACGTCCTGACTTTC.

In this sample, this clonotype turned up a few times. The chain has TRBV10-3 and TRBJ2-3, with D perhaps TRBD2 (7 bases). Trimming took off 3 bases at V and 1 base at J, with 20 bases between the two ends. The CDR3 loop spans 18 amino acids. Germline V gene sequence: CDR1 ENHRY, CDR2 SYGVKD. CDR3 amino acids: CAISEPGGPPIGTDTQYF. In DNA form, the CDR3 reads TGTGCCATCAGTGAACCCGGGGGGCCACCTATCGGCACAGATACGCAGTATTTT.

This clonotype has ten or more counts. V and J are TRBV6-5 and TRBJ2-1, with D perhaps matching TRBD2 (6 bases). The length of the CDR3 is 14 residues. The V and J ends lost 2 bases and 7 bases respectively, with 12 bases between them. Germline V lookup: CDR1 MNHEY, CDR2 SVGAGI. CDR3 DNA: TGTGCCAGCAGTTACCCCGGGAGCTGGAATGAGCAGTTCTTC. It is translated as CASSYPGSWNEQFF.

This clonotype came up many times. The chain carries TRBV7-9 and TRBJ2-7, with D possibly called TRBD1 or TRBD2 (5 bases each). V lost 5 bases and J lost 6, with 17 bases in between. The CDR3 extends over 14 amino acids. Germline V CDR1 and CDR2: SEHNR, FQNEAQ (reference sequence). CDR3 nucleotides: TGTGCCAGCAGCCCCCCCCGTGGGGGTGGCGAGCAGTACTTC. Its translation is CASSPPRGGGEQYF.

For this clonotype: At one of its ends the junction is not consistent with the germline gene, which may arise from a read error. The V call is TRBV27, the J call TRBJ1-1, with TRBD1 identical over 8 bases. This CDR3 is built from 14 residues. Looked up from germline, CDR1 is MNHEY and CDR2 is SMNVEV (reference sequence). CDR3 residues: CVSSLGQVNTEAFF. The CDR3 DNA reads TGTGTCAGCAGTCTGGGACAGGTGAACACTGAAGCTTTCTTT.

This clonotype was detected only once. This clone may be a read error of a much larger clone one base away. The chain couples TRBV3-1 to TRBJ1-3; D might be TRBD1 (5 bases). Germline V gene data show CDR1 as LGHDT and CDR2 as YNNKEL (reference sequence). The CDR3 has 14 amino acids. CDR3 coding DNA: TGTGCCAGCAGCCACGGGGACTCTGGAAACACCAAATATTTT. Residues: CASSHGDSGNTKYF.

This clonotype was counted many times. The chain employs TRBV19 and TRBJ1-5; D ambiguous. The CDR3 loop spans 14 amino acids. V was trimmed by 1 base and J by 4 bases, leaving 8 bases between them. Germline V gene data show CDR1 as LNHDA and CDR2 as SQIVND (reference sequence). The CDR3 protein is CASSIGRGNQPQHF. As DNA, the CDR3 is TGTGCCAGTAGTATAGGTCGAGGGAATCAGCCCCAGCATTTT.

This clonotype was detected ten times or more. Written as DNA, the CDR3 is TGTGCCAGCAGCTTAGAAGCGTGGGCTAGCGGGGCGGCGGAGCAGTACTTC. This translates into CASSLEAWASGAAEQYF. The chain is built from TRBV7-9 and TRBJ2-7; 9 nucleotides line up with TRBD2. V trimming: 1 base; J trimming: 7 bases; junction bases outside the gene matches: 14. The CDR3 length is 17 residues. CDR1 is SEHNR, CDR2 FQNEAQ, per germline (reference sequence).

Comments on this clonotype: A much larger clone lies one base from this, so it may be a read error. The rearrangement joins TRBV28 to TRBJ2-1; D perhaps matches TRBD2 (6 bases). The CDR3 runs to 15 residues. Germline V gene data show CDR1 as MDHEN and CDR2 as SYDVKM. Trimming took 7 bases from V and 2 from J, leaving 15 bases between them. CDR3 sequence reads: CASIPAGRPYNEQFF. As DNA, the CDR3 is TGTGCCAGCATTCCCGCGGGACGTCCCTACAATGAGCAGTTCTTC.

This clonotype was detected ten times or more. The chain combines TRBV29-1 with TRBJ2-3, with D hard to call. The ends were cut back, 7 bases at V and 3 bases at J, with 5 bases in the middle. The CDR3 is 10 amino acids. Looked up from germline, CDR1 is SQVTM and CDR2 is ANQGSEA. The CDR3, as DNA: TGCAGCGGCAATACAGATACGCAGTATTTT. It yields the protein CSGNTDTQYF.

In the case of this clonotype: Given a much more abundant clone one base away, this may be a read error. This chain joins TRBV6-5 and TRBJ2-5; possibly TRBD1 for D (5 bases). The length of the CDR3 is 11 residues. Germline CDR1 MNHEY, CDR2 SVGAGI. This chain's CDR3 is CAGRRGETQYF. CDR3 sequence (DNA): TGTGCCGGCAGAAGGGGAGAGACCCAGTACTTC.

This chain joins TRBV10-3 and TRBJ2-1; 7 nucleotides line up with TRBD2. With V trimmed by 9 bases and J by 3 bases, 8 bases remained unmatched. This CDR3 is 14 amino acids long. Germline CDR1 is ENHRY and CDR2 is SYGVKD. Written as DNA, the CDR3 is TGTGCCATTTCGAGGGGCGGGAGCTACAATGAGCAGTTCTTC. This translates into CAISRGGSYNEQFF.

With regard to this clonotype: At one boundary the junction diverges from the germline segment, which might be a read error. The rearrangement uses TRBV6-5 and TRBJ1-1; the D is unclear. The germline V gene encodes CDR1 MNHEY and CDR2 SVGAGI. This CDR3 has 13 residues. The CDR3 nucleotides read TGTGCCAGCAGTTACGGGGATAACACTGAAGCTTGCTTT. Protein sequence: CASSYGDNTEACF.